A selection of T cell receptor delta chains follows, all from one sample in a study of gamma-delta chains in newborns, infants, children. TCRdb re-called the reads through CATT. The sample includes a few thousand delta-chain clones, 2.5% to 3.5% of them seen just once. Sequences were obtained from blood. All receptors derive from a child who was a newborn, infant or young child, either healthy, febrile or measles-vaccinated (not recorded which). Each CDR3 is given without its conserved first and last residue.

CDR3aa: ACDVLGDTNWDTRQMF
v_gene: TRDV2
j_gene: TRDJ3

CDR3aa: ACDKVLGTSSWDTRQMF
v_gene: TRDV2
j_gene: TRDJ3

CDR3aa: ACVAVLGVSSWDTRQMF
v_gene: TRDV2
j_gene: TRDJ3

CDR3aa: ACDTGIRTDKLI
v_gene: TRDV2
j_gene: TRDJ1

CDR3aa: ACDTVPTCWGIQRGPDKLI
v_gene: TRDV2
j_gene: TRDJ1

CDR3aa: ACDTQYWGSSWDTRQMF
v_gene: TRDV2
j_gene: TRDJ3

CDR3aa: ACDPTGGYSWDTRQMF
v_gene: TRDV2
j_gene: TRDJ3

CDR3aa: ACDTTGGHVISWDARQMF
v_gene: TRDV2
j_gene: TRDJ3

CDR3aa: ALGEPISYVGYEAAQLF
v_gene: TRDV1
j_gene: TRDJ2

CDR3aa: ACDQYWGIRWDTRQMF
v_gene: TRDV2
j_gene: TRDJ3

CDR3aa: ACDTVLGSSWDTRQMF
v_gene: TRDV2
j_gene: TRDJ3

CDR3aa: ALGGGLPARSTGGYAPSWDTRQMF
v_gene: TRDV1
j_gene: TRDJ3

CDR3aa: ACDTVGLGEMASSWDTRQMF
v_gene: TRDV2
j_gene: TRDJ3

CDR3aa: ALGELGTGGYSSWDTRQMF
v_gene: TRDV1
j_gene: TRDJ3

CDR3aa: ACDPLLGDTFPWDTRQMF
v_gene: TRDV2
j_gene: TRDJ3

CDR3aa: ACDTVLGDTTLTAQLF
v_gene: TRDV2
j_gene: TRDJ2

CDR3aa: ACDPLLGDWDTRQMF
v_gene: TRDV2
j_gene: TRDJ3

CDR3aa: ACDTNGGTGGPSSWDTRQMF
v_gene: TRDV2
j_gene: TRDJ3

CDR3aa: ACDQLTGGYGWDTRQMF
v_gene: TRDV2
j_gene: TRDJ3

CDR3aa: ALGEPGLPGLSQLF
v_gene: TRDV1
j_gene: TRDJ2

CDR3aa: ACDTGVYLSSWDTRQMF
v_gene: TRDV2
j_gene: TRDJ3

CDR3aa: ACDTPSTGGAAWDTRQMF
v_gene: TRDV2
j_gene: TRDJ3

CDR3aa: ALGDPSVLGSNTDKLI
v_gene: TRDV1
j_gene: TRDJ1

CDR3aa: ACDTVLLGDTSWDTRQMF
v_gene: TRDV2
j_gene: TRDJ3

CDR3aa: ACDILGDSSWDTRQMF
v_gene: TRDV2
j_gene: TRDJ3

CDR3aa: ACDTAGGYPSWDTRQMF
v_gene: TRDV2
j_gene: TRDJ3

CDR3aa: ACDEVGDTRDTRQMF
v_gene: TRDV2
j_gene: TRDJ3

CDR3aa: AASGLGVPSLTAQLF
v_gene: TRAV29/DV5
j_gene: TRDJ2

CDR3aa: ACDTAWGVSSSWDTRQMF
v_gene: TRDV2
j_gene: TRDJ3

CDR3aa: ACDAELGDTRSSWDTRQMF
v_gene: TRDV2
j_gene: TRDJ3

CDR3aa: ACDPLGDSSWDTRQMF
v_gene: TRDV2
j_gene: TRDJ3

CDR3aa: ACDTSPYWGIPSSWDTRQMF
v_gene: TRDV2
j_gene: TRDJ3

CDR3aa: ACDTITTGGYLWDTRQMF
v_gene: TRDV2
j_gene: TRDJ3

CDR3aa: ACDTEPLTMNVGDLTAQLF
v_gene: TRDV2
j_gene: TRDJ2

CDR3aa: ACDFGDPSSWDTRQMF
v_gene: TRDV2
j_gene: TRDJ3

CDR3aa: ACGTGGTGGPSWDTRQMF
v_gene: TRDV2
j_gene: TRDJ3

CDR3aa: ALGELGDYSHKLI
v_gene: TRDV1
j_gene: TRDJ1

CDR3aa: ACDTVETGGYAAQLF
v_gene: TRDV2
j_gene: TRDJ2

CDR3aa: ACDTGGYASWDTRQMF
v_gene: TRDV2
j_gene: TRDJ3

CDR3aa: ALGEEEVKLGDTRLRKVFRNDACGNALTAQLF
v_gene: TRDV1
j_gene: TRDJ2

CDR3aa: ACDTGGYGTWDTRQMF
v_gene: TRDV2
j_gene: TRDJ3